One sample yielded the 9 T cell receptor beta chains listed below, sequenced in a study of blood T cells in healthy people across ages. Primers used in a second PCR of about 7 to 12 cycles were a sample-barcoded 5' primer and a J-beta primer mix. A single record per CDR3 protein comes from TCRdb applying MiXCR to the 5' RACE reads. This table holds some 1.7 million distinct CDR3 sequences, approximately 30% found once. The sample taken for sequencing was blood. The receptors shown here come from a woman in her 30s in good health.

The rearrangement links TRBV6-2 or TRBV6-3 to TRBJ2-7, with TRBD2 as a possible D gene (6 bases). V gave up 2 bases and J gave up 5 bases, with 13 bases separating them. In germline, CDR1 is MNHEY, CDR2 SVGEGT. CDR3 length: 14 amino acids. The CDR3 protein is CASSYVREDDEQYF. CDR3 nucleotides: TGTGCCAGCAGTTACGTCAGGGAGGACGACGAGCAGTACTTC.

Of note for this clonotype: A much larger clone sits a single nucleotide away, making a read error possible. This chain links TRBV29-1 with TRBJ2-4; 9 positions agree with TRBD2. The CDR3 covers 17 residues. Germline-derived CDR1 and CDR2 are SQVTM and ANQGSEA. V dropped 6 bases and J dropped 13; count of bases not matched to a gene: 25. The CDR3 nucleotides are TGCAGCGTATTTTGGTATGGACAGCGGGGGGCTAGCGGGGAGCAGTACTTC. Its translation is CSVFWYGQRGASGEQYF.

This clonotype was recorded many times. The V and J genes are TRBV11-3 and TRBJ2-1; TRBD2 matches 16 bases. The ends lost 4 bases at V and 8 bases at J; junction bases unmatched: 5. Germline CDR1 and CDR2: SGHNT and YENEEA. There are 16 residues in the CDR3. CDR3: CASSSGTSGGVHEQFF. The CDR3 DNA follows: TGTGCCAGCAGCTCAGGGACTAGCGGGGGGGTCCATGAGCAGTTCTTC.

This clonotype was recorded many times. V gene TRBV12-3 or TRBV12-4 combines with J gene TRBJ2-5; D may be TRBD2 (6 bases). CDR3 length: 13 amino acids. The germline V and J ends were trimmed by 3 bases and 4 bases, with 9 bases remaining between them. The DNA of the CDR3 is TGTGCCAGCAGTTTCACGGGAGCAGAGACCCAGTACTTC. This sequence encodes CASSFTGAETQYF.

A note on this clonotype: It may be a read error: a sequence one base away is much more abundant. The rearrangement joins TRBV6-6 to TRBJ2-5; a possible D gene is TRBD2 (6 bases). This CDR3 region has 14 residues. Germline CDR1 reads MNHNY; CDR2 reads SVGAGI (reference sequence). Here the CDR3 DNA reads TGTGCCAGCAGGTACTCGAACGGGGGAGAGACCCAGTACTTC. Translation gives CASRYSNGGETQYF.

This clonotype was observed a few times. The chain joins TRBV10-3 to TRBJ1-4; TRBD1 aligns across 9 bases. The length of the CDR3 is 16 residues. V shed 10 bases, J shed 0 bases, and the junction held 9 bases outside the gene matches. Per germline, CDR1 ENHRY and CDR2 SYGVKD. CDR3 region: CASARTGASTNEKLFF. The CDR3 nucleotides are TGTGCCAGCGCCCGGACAGGGGCCTCAACTAATGAAAAACTGTTTTTT.

DNA of the CDR3: TGTGCCAGCAGTTTAATTCGTAGGGGCACTGAAGCTTTCTTT. Its translation is CASSLIRRGTEAFF. V is TRBV12-3 or TRBV12-4 and J is TRBJ1-1; a possible D gene is TRBD1 (5 bases). Deletions cut 2 bases from V and 4 bases from J, with 11 bases between. The CDR3 is 14 residues long.

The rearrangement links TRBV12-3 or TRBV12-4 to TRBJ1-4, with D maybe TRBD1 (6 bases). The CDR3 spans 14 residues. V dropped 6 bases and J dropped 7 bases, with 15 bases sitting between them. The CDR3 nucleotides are TGTGCCAGCAGCCCACCAGGGGCGGTTGAAAAACTGTTTTTT. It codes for CASSPPGAVEKLFF.

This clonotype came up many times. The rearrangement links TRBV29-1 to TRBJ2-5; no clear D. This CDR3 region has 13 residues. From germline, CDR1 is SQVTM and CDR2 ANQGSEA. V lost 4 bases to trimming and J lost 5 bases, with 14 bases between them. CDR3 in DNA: TGCAGCGTTGGAATGGGCCTAGGCGAGACCCAGTACTTC. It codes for CSVGMGLGETQYF.